This TCR beta chain was obtained from a study of blood T cell repertoires in COVID-19. In the study overall: Samples of COVID-19 (acute and convalescent) were obtained from the United States, Italy and Spain. In each case, the material was cDNA or gDNA derived from T cells, B-cell-depleted T cells, or PBMCs.

Trimming cost V 2 bases and J 7 bases, with 12 bases left between them. Germline CDR1 and CDR2: MNHEY and SVGEGT. This CDR3 region has 15 residues. In the authors' workflow: Amplification of reference gene primers provided the estimated nucleated cell counts. The data were produced by immunoSEQ multiplex PCR, yet TCRdb's version contains in-frame clones alone and is incomplete. V and J calls plus clone size are reproduced from that table; the DNA served to infer D and trimming. The repertoire includes 200,000 to 250,000 clones, around 84% of them detected once, and under 9% sits in the top ten. The chain recombines TRBV6-2 or TRBV6-3 with TRBJ1-6, with D possibly TRBD1 on 5 matching bases. The sample comprised peripheral blood. This sequence was found in a woman in her sixties or seventies with active or convalescent COVID-19. The DNA for the CDR3 is TGTGCCAGCAGTTACACGGGGGAAACCAATTCACCCCTCCACTTT. It yields the protein CASSYTGETNSPLHF.